These T cell receptor beta chains were read from a single sample in a study of blood T cell repertoires in COVID-19. The data were produced by immunoSEQ multiplex PCR, yet TCRdb's version contains in-frame clones alone and is incomplete. The sample lists some 48,000 clones; about nine tenths were seen once. Sequences were obtained from peripheral blood. The receptor set was obtained from a woman aged 80 or older with acute or convalescent COVID-19. CDR3s include the opening cysteine and the closing phenylalanine or tryptophan. The order of the fields is D gene, V gene, J gene, clone size, CDR3 protein, CDR3 DNA. A D gene is named only where the DNA matches it firmly. The size entry is marked missing in some rows and otherwise reads once, few, many or a size class.

D gene: TRBD1; V gene: TRBV18; J gene: TRBJ2-2; clone size: few; CDR3 protein: CASSSYRAGTGNTGELFF; CDR3 DNA: TGTGCCAGCTCATCCTACAGAGCCGGGACAGGGAACACCGGGGAGCTGTTTTTT
D gene: .; V gene: TRBV14; J gene: TRBJ1-2; clone size: once; CDR3 protein: CASSRGGWDYGYTF; CDR3 DNA: TGTGCCAGCAGCCGGGGGGGCTGGGACTATGGCTACACCTTC
D gene: .; V gene: TRBV2; J gene: TRBJ1-4; clone size: .; CDR3 protein: CASAQGPAKLFF; CDR3 DNA: TGTGCCAGCGCGCAGGGTCCCGCAAAACTGTTTTTT
D gene: .; V gene: TRBV5-1; J gene: TRBJ2-3; clone size: .; CDR3 protein: CASSPQGASGLYTDTQYF; CDR3 DNA: TGCGCCAGCAGCCCCCAGGGGGCTAGCGGACTATACACAGATACGCAGTATTTT
D gene: TRBD2; V gene: TRBV2; J gene: TRBJ2-3; clone size: .; CDR3 protein: CASSTGGMADTQYF; CDR3 DNA: TGTGCCAGCTCCACGGGGGGGATGGCAGATACGCAGTATTTT
D gene: TRBD1; V gene: TRBV7-9; J gene: TRBJ2-3; clone size: .; CDR3 protein: CASSAQGAAGTQYF; CDR3 DNA: TGTGCCAGCAGCGCCCAGGGGGCGGCCGGGACGCAGTATTTT
D gene: .; V gene: TRBV10-3; J gene: TRBJ2-5; clone size: .; CDR3 protein: CAISEVAGQETQYF; CDR3 DNA: TGTGCCATCAGTGAGGTCGCAGGCCAAGAGACCCAGTACTTC
D gene: .; V gene: TRBV11-2; J gene: TRBJ1-1; clone size: few; CDR3 protein: CASSPRRGARGDHTEAFF; CDR3 DNA: TGTGCCAGCAGCCCCCGGAGGGGCGCCCGCGGAGATCACACTGAAGCTTTCTTT
D gene: TRBD1; V gene: TRBV7-8; J gene: TRBJ1-2; clone size: .; CDR3 protein: CASSRQGVGHYGYTF; CDR3 DNA: TGTGCCAGCAGCCGACAGGGAGTAGGGCACTATGGCTACACCTTC
D gene: .; V gene: TRBV15; J gene: TRBJ1-6; clone size: .; CDR3 protein: CATSRSTGNNSPLHF; CDR3 DNA: TGTGCCACCAGCAGGTCTACAGGGAATAATTCACCCCTCCACTTT
D gene: .; V gene: TRBV5-4; J gene: TRBJ2-3; clone size: .; CDR3 protein: CASRRGLTDTQYF; CDR3 DNA: TGTGCCAGCCGCAGGGGTTTAACAGATACGCAGTATTTT
D gene: .; V gene: TRBV3-1/TRBV3-2; J gene: TRBJ2-1; clone size: few; CDR3 protein: CASSRGGVNEQFF; CDR3 DNA: TGTGCCAGCAGCCGCGGAGGGGTTAATGAGCAGTTCTTC
D gene: .; V gene: TRBV7-2; J gene: TRBJ2-2; clone size: .; CDR3 protein: CASSFGGTGELFF; CDR3 DNA: TGTGCCAGCAGCTTCGGGGGCACCGGGGAGCTGTTTTTT
D gene: TRBD2; V gene: TRBV29-1; J gene: TRBJ2-5; clone size: .; CDR3 protein: CSVGGLAGGETQYF; CDR3 DNA: TGCAGCGTTGGGGGGCTAGCGGGTGGAGAGACCCAGTACTTC
D gene: TRBD1; V gene: TRBV6-5; J gene: TRBJ1-2; clone size: .; CDR3 protein: CASSYLDRRAGYTF; CDR3 DNA: TGTGCCAGCAGTTATCTGGACAGGAGGGCTGGCTACACCTTC
D gene: TRBD1; V gene: TRBV6-5; J gene: TRBJ2-1; clone size: .; CDR3 protein: CASSRTGDNEQFF; CDR3 DNA: TGTGCCAGCAGTCGGACAGGAGATAATGAGCAGTTCTTC
D gene: TRBD1; V gene: TRBV3-1/TRBV3-2; J gene: TRBJ1-6; clone size: .; CDR3 protein: CASSLRDRNSPLHF; CDR3 DNA: TGTGCCAGCAGTCTCCGGGACAGAAATTCACCCCTCCACTTT
D gene: .; V gene: TRBV4-1; J gene: TRBJ2-3; clone size: .; CDR3 protein: CASSQDGGGSGTDTQYF; CDR3 DNA: TGCGCCAGCAGCCAAGATGGAGGGGGCTCGGGAACAGATACGCAGTATTTT
D gene: .; V gene: TRBV2; J gene: TRBJ1-3; clone size: .; CDR3 protein: CASSEQDHSGNTIYF; CDR3 DNA: TGTGCCAGCAGTGAGCAGGATCACTCTGGAAACACCATATATTTT
D gene: .; V gene: TRBV6-2/TRBV6-3; J gene: TRBJ1-2; clone size: .; CDR3 protein: CASSFGGGANYGYTF; CDR3 DNA: TGTGCCAGCAGTTTCGGTGGAGGGGCGAACTATGGCTACACCTTC
D gene: TRBD2; V gene: TRBV10-1; J gene: TRBJ2-5; clone size: .; CDR3 protein: CASSERGGRETQYF; CDR3 DNA: TGCGCCAGCAGTGAGCGGGGGGGCCGGGAGACCCAGTACTTC
D gene: .; V gene: TRBV5-8; J gene: TRBJ1-5; clone size: .; CDR3 protein: CASSAGQRGNQPQHF; CDR3 DNA: TGTGCCAGCAGCGCTGGACAGCGGGGGAATCAGCCCCAGCATTTT
D gene: .; V gene: TRBV20-1; J gene: TRBJ2-1; clone size: .; CDR3 protein: CSASYSGYNEQFF; CDR3 DNA: TGCAGTGCTAGTTACTCAGGCTACAATGAGCAGTTCTTC
D gene: .; V gene: TRBV6-1; J gene: TRBJ1-1; clone size: .; CDR3 protein: CASSETGLLKAFF; CDR3 DNA: TGTGCCAGCAGTGAGACGGGTCTTTTAAAAGCTTTCTTT
D gene: TRBD2; V gene: TRBV4-1; J gene: TRBJ2-3; clone size: .; CDR3 protein: CASSQEGSGSGGNTDTQYF; CDR3 DNA: TGCGCCAGCAGCCAAGAAGGTTCGGGTAGCGGGGGGAACACAGATACGCAGTATTTT
D gene: TRBD2; V gene: TRBV2; J gene: TRBJ2-7; clone size: .; CDR3 protein: CASRPTSGGPYEQYF; CDR3 DNA: TGTGCCAGCAGACCTACTAGCGGGGGTCCCTACGAGCAGTACTTC
D gene: TRBD1; V gene: TRBV2; J gene: TRBJ2-1; clone size: .; CDR3 protein: CASAITTMDRFNEQFF; CDR3 DNA: TGTGCCAGCGCAATCACGACTATGGACAGGTTCAATGAGCAGTTCTTC
D gene: .; V gene: TRBV10-2; J gene: TRBJ1-2; clone size: .; CDR3 protein: CASSERTEDGYTF; CDR3 DNA: TGCGCCAGCAGTGAGAGGACAGAAGATGGCTACACCTTC
D gene: .; V gene: TRBV5-1; J gene: TRBJ2-2; clone size: .; CDR3 protein: CASSFSGFGELFF; CDR3 DNA: TGCGCCAGCAGCTTCTCGGGTTTCGGGGAGCTGTTTTTT
D gene: TRBD2; V gene: TRBV3-1/TRBV3-2; J gene: TRBJ2-3; clone size: .; CDR3 protein: CASSDRLAGATDTQYF; CDR3 DNA: TGTGCCAGCAGCGACCGACTAGCGGGGGCCACAGATACGCAGTATTTT
D gene: TRBD2; V gene: TRBV5-5; J gene: TRBJ2-2; clone size: .; CDR3 protein: CASSATSGGPAGELFF; CDR3 DNA: TGTGCCAGCAGCGCCACTAGCGGGGGCCCGGCCGGAGAGCTGTTTTTT
D gene: TRBD2; V gene: TRBV5-4; J gene: TRBJ2-5; clone size: .; CDR3 protein: CASSLTSVQETQYF; CDR3 DNA: TGTGCCAGCAGCTTGACTAGCGTGCAAGAGACCCAGTACTTC
D gene: .; V gene: TRBV5-1; J gene: TRBJ2-4; clone size: .; CDR3 protein: CASSLVPGTLEDIQYF; CDR3 DNA: TGCGCCAGCAGCTTGGTCCCCGGGACACTTGAGGACATTCAGTACTTC
D gene: .; V gene: TRBV2; J gene: TRBJ2-3; clone size: once; CDR3 protein: CASSPVSSDTQYF; CDR3 DNA: TGTGCCAGCAGCCCAGTATCGTCAGATACGCAGTATTTT
D gene: TRBD1; V gene: TRBV5-4; J gene: TRBJ1-6; clone size: .; CDR3 protein: CASSQDRVYNSPLHF; CDR3 DNA: TGTGCCAGCAGCCAGGACAGGGTATATAATTCACCCCTCCACTTT
D gene: .; V gene: TRBV13; J gene: TRBJ1-5; clone size: .; CDR3 protein: CASSSNRGPQHF; CDR3 DNA: TGTGCCAGCAGCTCGAACCGGGGGCCCCAGCATTTT
D gene: TRBD1; V gene: TRBV2; J gene: TRBJ2-7; clone size: .; CDR3 protein: CASSARTGPYEQYF; CDR3 DNA: TGTGCCAGCAGTGCCCGGACAGGGCCCTACGAGCAGTACTTC
D gene: TRBD2; V gene: TRBV5-1; J gene: TRBJ2-1; clone size: .; CDR3 protein: CASSLAPGTSTRPSSYNEQFF; CDR3 DNA: TGCGCCAGCAGCTTAGCCCCCGGGACTAGCACCCGACCGAGCTCCTACAATGAGCAGTTCTTC
D gene: .; V gene: TRBV18; J gene: TRBJ2-3; clone size: .; CDR3 protein: CASSPPPGPTDTQYF; CDR3 DNA: TGTGCCAGCTCACCACCCCCGGGTCCCACAGATACGCAGTATTTT
D gene: .; V gene: TRBV3-1/TRBV3-2; J gene: TRBJ1-2; clone size: .; CDR3 protein: CASSQDRGYTF; CDR3 DNA: TGTGCCAGCAGCCAAGATCGTGGCTACACCTTC
D gene: TRBD1; V gene: TRBV3-1/TRBV3-2; J gene: TRBJ2-5; clone size: .; CDR3 protein: CASSQAGTGGETQYF; CDR3 DNA: TGTGCCAGCAGCCAGGCCGGGACAGGGGGGGAGACCCAGTACTTC
D gene: .; V gene: TRBV5-4; J gene: TRBJ1-1; clone size: .; CDR3 protein: CASSLGQGTNTEAFF; CDR3 DNA: TGTGCCAGCAGCTTGGGGCAGGGCACCAACACTGAAGCTTTCTTT
D gene: .; V gene: TRBV19; J gene: TRBJ1-5; clone size: .; CDR3 protein: CASSMAGIGPQHF; CDR3 DNA: TGTGCCAGTAGTATGGCGGGGATCGGGCCCCAGCATTTT
D gene: TRBD2; V gene: TRBV29-1; J gene: TRBJ2-1; clone size: once; CDR3 protein: CSVEDLGGLAGNLNEQFF; CDR3 DNA: TGCAGCGTTGAAGACCTCGGAGGGCTAGCGGGGAACCTCAATGAGCAGTTCTTC
D gene: .; V gene: TRBV6-1; J gene: TRBJ1-3; clone size: .; CDR3 protein: CASSEQSGNTIYF; CDR3 DNA: TGTGCCAGCAGTGAACAGTCTGGAAACACCATATATTTT
D gene: .; V gene: TRBV7-8; J gene: TRBJ2-5; clone size: .; CDR3 protein: CASSFISKETQYF; CDR3 DNA: TGTGCCAGCAGCTTTATTAGTAAAGAGACCCAGTACTTC
D gene: .; V gene: TRBV3-1/TRBV3-2; J gene: TRBJ1-1; clone size: .; CDR3 protein: CASSQRSSGPNTEAFF; CDR3 DNA: TGTGCCAGCAGCCAGCGTTCCAGCGGACCGAACACTGAAGCTTTCTTT
D gene: TRBD1; V gene: TRBV2; J gene: TRBJ2-3; clone size: .; CDR3 protein: CASSEALGQGSTDTQYF; CDR3 DNA: TGTGCCAGCAGTGAAGCTCTGGGACAGGGGAGCACAGATACGCAGTATTTT
D gene: TRBD2; V gene: TRBV7-2; J gene: TRBJ2-1; clone size: once; CDR3 protein: CASSSRTSGGIQFF; CDR3 DNA: TGTGCCAGCAGCTCCAGGACTAGCGGGGGGATCCAGTTCTTC
D gene: .; V gene: TRBV28; J gene: TRBJ2-5; clone size: .; CDR3 protein: CASNPAVGGGQETQYF; CDR3 DNA: TGTGCCAGCAACCCGGCTGTGGGGGGTGGCCAAGAGACCCAGTACTTC
D gene: .; V gene: TRBV10-3; J gene: TRBJ2-3; clone size: .; CDR3 protein: CAISESRGPDTQYF; CDR3 DNA: TGTGCCATCAGTGAGTCACGAGGGCCAGATACGCAGTATTTT
D gene: TRBD1; V gene: TRBV6-1; J gene: TRBJ1-6; clone size: .; CDR3 protein: CASSGTDRAYYNSPLHF; CDR3 DNA: TGTGCCAGCAGTGGGACGGACAGGGCCTACTATAATTCACCCCTCCACTTT
D gene: .; V gene: TRBV28; J gene: TRBJ1-1; clone size: .; CDR3 protein: CASSPHWGRPHRAEAFF; CDR3 DNA: TGTGCCAGCAGTCCCCACTGGGGGCGGCCCCATAGGGCTGAAGCTTTCTTT
D gene: .; V gene: TRBV10-1; J gene: TRBJ2-2; clone size: .; CDR3 protein: CASSQGVSTGELFF; CDR3 DNA: TGCGCCAGCAGTCAAGGAGTGAGCACCGGGGAGCTGTTTTTT